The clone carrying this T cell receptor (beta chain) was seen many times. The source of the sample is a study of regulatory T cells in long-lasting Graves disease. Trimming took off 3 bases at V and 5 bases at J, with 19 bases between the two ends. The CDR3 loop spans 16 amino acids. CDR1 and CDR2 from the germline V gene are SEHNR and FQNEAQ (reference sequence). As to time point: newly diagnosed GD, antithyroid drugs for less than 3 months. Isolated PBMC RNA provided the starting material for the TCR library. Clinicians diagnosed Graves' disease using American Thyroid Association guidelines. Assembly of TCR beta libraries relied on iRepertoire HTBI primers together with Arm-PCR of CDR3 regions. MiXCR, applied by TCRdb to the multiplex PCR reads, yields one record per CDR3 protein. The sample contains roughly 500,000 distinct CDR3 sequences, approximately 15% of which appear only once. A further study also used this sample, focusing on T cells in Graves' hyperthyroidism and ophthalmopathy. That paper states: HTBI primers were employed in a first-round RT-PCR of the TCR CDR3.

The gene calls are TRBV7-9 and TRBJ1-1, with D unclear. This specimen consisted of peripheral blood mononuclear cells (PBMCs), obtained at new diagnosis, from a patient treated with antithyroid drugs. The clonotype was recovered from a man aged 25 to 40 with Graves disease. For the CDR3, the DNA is TGTGCCAGCAGCTTCCCCCCCTACATGAAAAGGACTGAAGCTTTCTTT. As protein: CASSFPPYMKRTEAFF.